This TCR beta chain was obtained from a study of lymphopenia after photon versus proton radiotherapy. General study results and limits: After the lymphocyte nadir, photon-treated repertoires showed oligoclonal expansion, especially of CD8+ Temra cells. In patients who died, overall survival fell as post-nadir TCR diversity dropped more. Better survival with proton therapy was suggested as possible, not demonstrated.

Data came from immunoSEQ multiplex PCR; TCRdb stores just in-frame clones and leaves some out. The data hold some 40,000 clones, with 85% to 90% observed a single time. This CDR3 spans 18 amino acids. Per the germline V gene, CDR1 is SGHDT and CDR2 is YYEEEE. V lost 4 bases to trimming and J lost 0 bases; unmatched junction nucleotides: 5. In this sample, this clone turned up a few times. Antigen: not known. The TCR comes from a woman in her 70s with pancreatic cancer. Some clones in this sample may be carry-over from other donors' samples. The starting material was peripheral blood, obtained from a patient treated with proton-based radiotherapy. The V and J genes are TRBV5-6 and TRBJ2-1; TRBD2 matches 15 bases. This CDR3 reads CASSTGTSGGSSYNEQFF. For the CDR3, the DNA is TGTGCCAGCAGCACCGGGACTAGCGGGGGGAGCTCCTACAATGAGCAGTTCTTC.